Below are 8 T cell receptor beta chains sequenced from a single sample in a study of T-cell reconstitution after alpha-beta-depleted transplantation in children (dated by TCRdb to the mid-2010s). To prepare the library, PCR was applied. The instrument given in TCRdb is Illumina HiSeq 2500. Molecular barcoding was employed in the preparation of TCR libraries, with unique molecular identifiers being used to normalize TCRbeta repertoire quantification. TCRdb ran its own pipeline on the public reads, namely fastp trimming at Q25 and MiXCR clone calling, and kept in-frame beta chains. Records with the same CDR3 protein are collapsed into one entry carrying the most frequent genes and DNA. A total of a few hundred thousand distinct CDR3 sequences appear in this sample, approximately 9.7% of them only once. The top ten clones comprise approximately 5% of the sample. Material: PBMCs from the stem cell graft donor, obtained from the stem cell graft. The receptors come from a human donor who donated a stem cell graft to a child with SCID.

This clonotype has ten or more counts. The chain carries TRBV5-1 and TRBJ1-1; TRBD1 aligns across 9 bases. The CDR3 runs to 16 residues. Germline trimming cut 0 bases from V and 1 base from J; bases unmatched to any gene: 4. CDR1 is SGHRS and CDR2 is YFSETQ in the germline V gene. CDR3 sequence: CASSLDTGGTNTEAFF. The CDR3, as DNA: TGCGCCAGCAGCTTGGATACAGGGGGCACGAACACTGAAGCTTTCTTT.

This clonotype was seen many times. CDR3 region: CASSRISSYNEQFF. CDR3 in DNA: TGTGCCAGCAGTCGGATTAGCTCCTACAATGAGCAGTTCTTC. This sequence joins TRBV6-1 and TRBJ2-1; no definite D call. This CDR3 is 14 amino acids long. CDR1 is MNHNS, CDR2 SASEGT, per germline. The V end lost 5 bases, the J end lost 0 bases, and 8 bases lay between the germline ends.

This clonotype has a count of ten or more. The genes are TRBV5-1 and TRBJ2-2; D remains unclear. V lost 4 bases and J 3 bases, leaving 7 bases between the germline ends. CDR1 and CDR2 (germline): SGHRS, YFSETQ. The CDR3 is 13 residues long. The CDR3 region is CASSLQHTGELFF. CDR3 nucleotides: TGCGCCAGCAGCCTACAACACACCGGGGAGCTGTTTTTT. The full variable domain, with the rest looked up from reference TRBV5-1 and TRBJ2-2, is KAGVTQTPRYLIKTRGQQVTLSCSPISGHRSVSWYQQTPGQGLQFLFEYFSETQRNKGNFPGRFSGRQFSNSRSEMNVSTLELGDSALYLCASSLQHTGELFFGEGSRLTVL.

CDR3 nucleotide sequence: TGTGCCAGCAGCACCCGGCTCTACAATGAGCAGTTCTTC. Translation: CASSTRLYNEQFF. The rearrangement joins TRBV7-2 to TRBJ2-1; D call uncertain. V was pared by 5 bases and J by 3 bases, with 8 bases between. CDR3 size: 13 residues. Per the germline V gene, CDR1 is SGHTA and CDR2 is FQGNSA.

This clonotype occurred many times. V usage is TRBV7-9 and J usage is TRBJ1-2; 8 nucleotides agree with TRBD1. The J segment lost 7 bases and the V segment lost 4 bases, leaving 5 bases of the junction unmatched. CDR1 and CDR2 from the germline V gene are SEHNR and FQNEAQ (reference sequence). The CDR3 consists of 13 residues. The DNA of the CDR3 is TGTGCCAGCAGCTCATACAGGGGGGCTGGCTACACCTTC. It encodes CASSSYRGAGYTF.

This clonotype was seen many times. The V call is TRBV9, the J call TRBJ2-2; D gene ambiguous. V was pared by 0 bases and J by 1 base, with 10 bases between. Germline values: CDR1 SGDLS, CDR2 YYNGEE. This CDR3 is 16 amino acids long. CDR3 amino acids: CASSVGALGNTGELFF. CDR3 bases: TGTGCCAGCAGCGTAGGGGCGTTGGGGAACACCGGGGAGCTGTTTTTT.

In this sample, this clonotype turned up many times. This sequence joins TRBV6-2 or TRBV6-3 and TRBJ1-5, with TRBD1 identical over 8 bases. V lost 2 bases, J lost 6 bases, and 24 bases stayed unmatched. This CDR3 has 21 amino acids. Germline CDR1 MNHEY, CDR2 SVGEGT. The CDR3 sequence is CASSYLGQGHDLRPRPQPQHF. CDR3 nucleotides: TGTGCCAGCAGTTACCTCGGACAGGGCCATGATCTACGACCTCGACCTCAGCCCCAGCATTTT.

The chain combines TRBV7-6 with TRBJ2-7, with unresolved D. Germline values: CDR1 SGHVS, CDR2 FNYEAQ. Trimming took 5 bases from V and 2 from J, leaving 7 bases between them. This CDR3 is built from 12 residues. The CDR3 here is CASSLQTYEQYF. The CDR3 DNA is TGTGCCAGCAGCCTCCAGACCTACGAGCAGTACTTC.